This TCR beta chain was found in a study of T cell responses to AZD1222 COVID-19 vaccine. TCRdb keeps only in-frame clones here, not all; method: immunoSEQ multiplex PCR. The table lists around 100,000 clones, around 88% of them singletons. This clone was observed a single time. The target antigen is unknown. General study results and limits: Seropositive status at baseline applied to only a handful of AZD1222 recipients. Spike-specific TCR breadth rose after two AZD1222 doses, and depth rose as well.

Timing groups of about 4 and about 12 weeks for second doses were pooled. Germline assignment: CDR1 MGHDK and CDR2 SYGVNS. The germline V and J ends were trimmed by 4 bases and 4 bases, with 7 bases remaining between them. The CDR3 extends over 13 amino acids. Sample: peripheral blood, taken 28 days after the second AZD1222 dose. The receptor was derived from an adult who received the AZD1222 COVID-19 vaccine. This rearrangement joins TRBV25-1 to TRBJ2-2; D possibly corresponds to TRBD2 (6 bases). The CDR3 DNA follows: TGTGCCAGCAGTGTGGGGGGCACCGGGGAGCTGTTTTTT. This codes for CASSVGGTGELFF.